This TCR beta chain was identified during a study of OX40 agonist ivuxolimab in advanced cancers. About the research overall: Eligibility admitted prior anti-PD-1, anti-PD-L1 or anti-CTLA-4 therapy; 35% to 40% had some.

Study-level findings and limits: The investigators did not determine what antigen specificity the expanded peripheral T cells had.

This clone was detected once. What it recognizes is unknown. V shed 1 base and J shed 9 bases, with 8 bases lying between them. Germline CDR1 is SGHTS and CDR2 is YDEGEE. This CDR3 spans 12 amino acids. Sequenced by immunoSEQ multiplex PCR; TCRdb stores in-frame clones only, minus some. The data hold 25,000 to 40,000 clones, with 82% observed a single time. The source was CD4+ or CD8+ T cells sorted from blood, collected in a trial of the OX40 agonist ivuxolimab. The rearrangement links TRBV5-8 to TRBJ2-1, with D perhaps TRBD1 (5 bases). The receptor was derived from an adult with an advanced solid tumor such as melanoma, head and neck, liver or kidney cancer. The CDR3 loop is CASSLPRGEQFF. In DNA form, the CDR3 reads TGTGCCAGCAGCTTGCCAAGGGGTGAGCAGTTCTTC.